The clone carrying this TCR beta chain was observed a handful of times. The CDR3 extends over 12 amino acids. V lost 6 bases to trimming and J lost 12 bases; unmatched junction nucleotides: 9. From germline, CDR1 is MDHEN and CDR2 SYDVKM. This sample was included in a study of T-cell reconstitution after alpha-beta-depleted transplantation in children. Molecular barcoding with unique molecular identifiers was used for the TCRbeta library. TCRdb re-called the PCR reads through MiXCR, storing one row per CDR3 protein. The sample lists over 550,000 distinct CDR3 sequences; 10% to 13% were seen once. This clonotype was obtained from a human donor who donated a stem cell graft to a child with acute myeloid leukemia. This chain joins TRBV28 and TRBJ2-3; TRBD2 aligns across 7 bases. Here the sequenced sample was PBMCs from the stem cell graft donor, taken from the stem cell graft. The CDR3 DNA is TGTGCCAGCAGGACTCGACTAGCTCAACAGTATTTT. Its protein is CASRTRLAQQYF.